The rows below give T cell receptor beta chains drawn from one sample of a study of T cells expressing NK-cell markers. No DNA is given; TCRdb re-called the 5' RACE reads and lists each CDR3 protein once. The sample spans about 110,000 distinct CDR3 sequences; the ten largest clones claim 15% to 20%. Specimen: blood T cells: a sorted CD56 or NKG2C T cell subset, CD4+ or CD8+ T cells, or bulk PBMC T cells (not recorded which). The receptor set was obtained from a woman between 18 and 70 years old in good health. The CDR3 runs from the conserved cysteine through the conserved F or W. The order of the fields is V gene, J gene, CDR3 protein.

>TRBV30|TRBJ2-7
CAWSEVNEQYF
>TRBV29-1|TRBJ2-2
CSVGGPEMNTGELFF
>TRBV20-1|TRBJ2-1
CSAPTSGAGGWEQFF
>TRBV19|TRBJ2-4
CASSMGERAAKNIQYF
>TRBV19|TRBJ2-1
CASSISHSGYNEQFF
>TRBV20-1|TRBJ2-7
CSASGREEYEQYF
>TRBV14|TRBJ2-2
CASSQVETVNTGELFF
>TRBV5-5|TRBJ2-5
CASSTRTSAGQETQYF
>TRBV20-1|TRBJ2-2
CSARDLLAGGDGTGELFF
>TRBV4-3|TRBJ1-2
CASSQEAGVGYTF
>TRBV29-1|TRBJ2-2
CSVWGGTGELFF
>TRBV12-3/TRBV12-4|TRBJ2-5
CASRNWDSPETQYF
>TRBV27|TRBJ1-6
CASSFLSSYNSPLHF
>TRBV28|TRBJ2-5
CASSFLTGREWETQYF